This paragraph reports one T cell receptor (beta chain). Its antigen is unknown. This record belongs to a study of CD8 T cells in ankylosing spondylitis. Study observations and caveats: Reports say disease-linked clones showed up significantly more in matched ankylosing spondylitis synovial fluid. Disease-linked clones were CD8+ and relatively rare in peripheral blood. Earlier literature documents some of the motif variants in reactive arthritis synovial fluid and blood. Seemingly distinctive of ankylosing spondylitis blood was a TCR beta motif formed by eight highly homologous variants.

With molecular barcodes, quantitative 5'-RACE was used to make the TCR beta libraries. TCRdb passed the 5' RACE reads through MiXCR, listing each CDR3 protein once. The table has more than 600,000 distinct CDR3 sequences, around a fifth seen once. V lost 6 bases and J lost 0, with 17 bases in between. CDR3 length: 16 residues. CDR1 is MNHEY and CDR2 is SMNVEV in the germline V gene (reference sequence). This clonotype originated in a male donor with ankylosing spondylitis. The sequenced material came from blood, either unsorted or a sorted T cell fraction (not recorded which). This chain connects TRBV27 to TRBJ1-1; D ambiguous. In DNA, the CDR3 is TGTGCCAGCAGCCCCCTCACGTATCCAATGAACACTGAAGCTTTCTTT. Its translation is CASSPLTYPMNTEAFF.